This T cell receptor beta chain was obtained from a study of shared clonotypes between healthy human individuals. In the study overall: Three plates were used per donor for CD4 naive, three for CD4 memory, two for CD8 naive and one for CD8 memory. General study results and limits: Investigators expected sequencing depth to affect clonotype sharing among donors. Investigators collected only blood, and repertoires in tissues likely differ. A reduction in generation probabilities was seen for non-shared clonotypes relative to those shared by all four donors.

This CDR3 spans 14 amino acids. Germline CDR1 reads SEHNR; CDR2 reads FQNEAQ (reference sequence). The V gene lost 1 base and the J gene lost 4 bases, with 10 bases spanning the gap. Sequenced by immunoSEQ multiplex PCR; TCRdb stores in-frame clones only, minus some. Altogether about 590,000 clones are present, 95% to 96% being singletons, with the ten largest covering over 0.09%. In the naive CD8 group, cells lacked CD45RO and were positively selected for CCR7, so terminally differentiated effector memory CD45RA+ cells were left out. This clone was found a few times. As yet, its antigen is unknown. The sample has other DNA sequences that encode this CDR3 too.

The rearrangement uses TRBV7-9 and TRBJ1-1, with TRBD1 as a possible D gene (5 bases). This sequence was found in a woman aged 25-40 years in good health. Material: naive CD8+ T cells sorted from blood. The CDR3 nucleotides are TGTGCCAGCAGCTTAGTTGGGGGTGGCACTGAAGCTTTCTTT. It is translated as CASSLVGGGTEAFF.